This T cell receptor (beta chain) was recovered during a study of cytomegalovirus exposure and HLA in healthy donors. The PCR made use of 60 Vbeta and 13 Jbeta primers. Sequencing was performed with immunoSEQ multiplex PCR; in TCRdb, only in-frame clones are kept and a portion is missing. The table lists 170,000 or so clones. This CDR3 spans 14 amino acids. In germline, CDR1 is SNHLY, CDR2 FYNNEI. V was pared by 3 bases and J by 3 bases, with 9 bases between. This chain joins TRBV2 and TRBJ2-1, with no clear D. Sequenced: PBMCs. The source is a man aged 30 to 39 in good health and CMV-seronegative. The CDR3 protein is CASSEISGYNEQFF. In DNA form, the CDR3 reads TGTGCCAGCAGTGAGATTTCCGGCTACAATGAGCAGTTCTTC.